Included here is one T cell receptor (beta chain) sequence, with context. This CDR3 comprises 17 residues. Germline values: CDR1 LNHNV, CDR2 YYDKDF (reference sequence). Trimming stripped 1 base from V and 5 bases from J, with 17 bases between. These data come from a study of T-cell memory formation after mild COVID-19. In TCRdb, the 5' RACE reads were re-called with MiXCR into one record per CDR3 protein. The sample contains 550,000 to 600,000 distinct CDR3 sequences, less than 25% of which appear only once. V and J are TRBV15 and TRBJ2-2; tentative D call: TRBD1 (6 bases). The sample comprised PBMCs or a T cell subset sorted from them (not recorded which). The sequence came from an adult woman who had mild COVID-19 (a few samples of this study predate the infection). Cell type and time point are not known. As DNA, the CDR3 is TGTGCCACCAGCAGAGTGTCGTCCCCCCAGGGGACCGGGGAGCTGTTTTTT. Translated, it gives CATSRVSSPQGTGELFF.